This entry lists 22 T cell receptor beta chains sequenced from one sample in a study of cytomegalovirus exposure and HLA in healthy donors. 60 Vbeta and 13 Jbeta primers were used in PCR. Only in-frame clones appear in the TCRdb table, and some are missing; sequencing was by immunoSEQ multiplex PCR. Of under 200,000 clones in the sample, around two thirds were seen once. Sequencing was carried out using PBMCs. These receptors were collected from a man aged 50 to 59 in good health and CMV-seronegative.

This clone was counted once. A much larger clone is a single base away; this may be a read error. The chain has TRBV6-1 and TRBJ2-3; 11 nucleotides agree with TRBD2. V lost 0 bases to trimming and J lost 8 bases; unmatched junction nucleotides: 4. Germline V gives CDR1 MNHNS, CDR2 SASEGT. The CDR3 covers 15 residues. In DNA form, the CDR3 reads TGTGCCAGCAGTGAAGCTAGCGGGGGGGCAGGTACGCAGTATTTT. Amino acids: CASSEASGGAGTQYF.

This clone appeared a single time. This chain joins TRBV5-1 and TRBJ2-1; 9 nucleotides align to TRBD1. This CDR3 contains 14 residues. Losses at the gene ends were 4 bases for V and 10 bases for J; bases not matched to a gene: 9. CDR1 and CDR2 from the germline V gene are SGHRS and YFSETQ. CDR3 in amino acids: CASSQTGGSDEQFF. The CDR3 nucleotides read TGCGCCAGCAGCCAGACAGGGGGGAGTGACGAGCAGTTCTTC.

The V gene is TRBV5-4, the J gene TRBJ2-3, with 13 positions matching TRBD2. This CDR3 contains 16 residues. With V trimmed by 5 bases and J by 4 bases, 7 bases remained unmatched. Germline V gene lookup returns CDR1 SGHNT and CDR2 YYREEE (reference sequence). CDR3: CASRRGTSGDADTQYF. CDR3 DNA: TGTGCCAGCAGGCGAGGGACTAGCGGGGACGCAGATACGCAGTATTTT. Full variable domain (remainder filled in from reference TRBV5-4 and TRBJ2-3): ETGVTQSPTHLIKTRGQQVTLRCSSQSGHNTVSWYQQALGQGPQFIFQYYREEENGRGNFPPRFSGLQFPNYSSELNVNALELDDSALYLCASRRGTSGDADTQYFGPGTRLTVL.

The J gene is TRBJ2-1, the V gene TRBV7-3; no firm D call. Trimming pared 6 bases from V and 0 bases from J, leaving 12 bases between. The CDR3 length is 15 residues. The germline V gene has CDR1 SGHTA and CDR2 FQGTGA. CDR3 DNA: TGTGCCAGCAGGTCCTCCTCGAGCTCCTACAATGAGCAGTTCTTC. This sequence encodes CASRSSSSSYNEQFF.

V and J are TRBV18 and TRBJ2-5; 11 bases fit TRBD2. J was trimmed by 5 bases and V by 3 bases; bases with no gene match: 8. CDR3 length: 16 residues. Germline V gene lookup returns CDR1 KGHSH and CDR2 LQKENI. The CDR3 DNA reads as TGTGCCAGCTCACCGAGAATAGCGGGGGGGCACGAGACCCAGTACTTC. Protein sequence: CASSPRIAGGHETQYF.

This clone was seen a handful of times. CDR3 region: CASSRVGEGYGYTF. CDR3 bases: TGTGCCAGTAGCCGGGTAGGGGAGGGATATGGCTACACCTTC. The chain links TRBV19 to TRBJ1-2, with D tentatively TRBD1 (5 bases). Between the trimmed V and J ends, which lost 6 bases and 5 bases, there was a span of 16 bases. This CDR3 has 14 residues. CDR1 is LNHDA, CDR2 SQIVND, per germline (reference sequence).

The chain employs TRBV5-6 and TRBJ1-1; D may be TRBD1 (5 bases). V was clipped by 4 bases and J by 1 base, with 14 bases between them. Germline V gene sequence: CDR1 SGHDT, CDR2 YYEEEE. This CDR3 region has 15 residues. The CDR3 loop reads CASSPLQVSNTEAFF. The DNA of the CDR3 is TGTGCCAGCAGCCCTCTACAGGTGTCGAACACTGAAGCTTTCTTT.

The chain combines TRBV7-2 with TRBJ2-5, with D possibly being TRBD1 (5 bases). The CDR3 consists of 14 residues. Trimming shortened V by 1 base and J by 1 base, and 7 bases separated the two germline ends. The germline CDR1 and CDR2 sequences are SGHTA and FQGNSA. The CDR3, as DNA: TGTGCCAGCAGCTTAGGGGGCAGCCAAGAGACCCAGTACTTC. Amino acid sequence: CASSLGGSQETQYF.

This clone was picked up a small number of times. The rearrangement links TRBV6-4 to TRBJ1-4; the D gene is possibly TRBD1 (6 bases). The germline V gene encodes CDR1 MRHNA and CDR2 SNTAGT. The CDR3 runs 13 residues. Trimming removed 8 bases from V and 2 bases from J, with 9 bases in between. The CDR3 spells CASDRPTNEKLFF. The CDR3 nucleotides read TGTGCCAGCGACAGGCCGACTAATGAAAAACTGTTTTTT.

This sequence joins TRBV25-1 and TRBJ2-3; no clear D gene. V gave up 4 bases and J gave up 6 bases, with 5 bases separating them. Looked up from germline, CDR1 is MGHDK and CDR2 is SYGVNS. The CDR3 consists of 11 residues. The DNA for the CDR3 is TGTGCCAGCAGTGTCCTGGATACGCAGTATTTT. Translated, it gives CASSVLDTQYF.

The V gene is TRBV5-4, the J gene TRBJ2-1, with TRBD1 matching over 10 bases. The junction had 6 bases not matched to a gene; V was cut back by 5 bases and J by 4 bases. CDR3 length equals 15 residues. CDR1 and CDR2 from the germline V gene are SGHNT and YYREEE (reference sequence). CDR3 in amino acids: CASRRDRGLYNEQFF. CDR3 in DNA: TGTGCCAGCAGACGAGACAGGGGGCTATACAATGAGCAGTTCTTC.

V usage is TRBV5-6 and J usage is TRBJ1-6, with TRBD1 matching 8 bases. There are 15 residues in the CDR3. After removal of 4 bases from V and 7 bases from J, the junction contained 7 bases not matched to a gene. CDR1 is SGHDT, CDR2 YYEEEE, per germline. For the CDR3, the DNA is TGTGCCAGCAGCCCAGCCGGACAGGGCAATTCACCCCTCCACTTT. It codes for CASSPAGQGNSPLHF.

The chain has TRBV18 and TRBJ1-2; D remains ambiguous. Germline CDR1 and CDR2: KGHSH and LQKENI. The V end was cut by 2 bases, the J end by 8 bases, with 12 bases between. The CDR3 loop spans 13 amino acids. The CDR3 reads CASSPDLGFGYTF. The DNA of the CDR3 is TGTGCCAGCTCACCAGACCTCGGGTTCGGCTACACCTTC.

J is TRBJ1-1 and V is TRBV14, with D hard to call. CDR1 is SGHDN, CDR2 FVKESK, per germline. Trimming removed 2 bases from V and 9 bases from J, with 16 bases in between. This CDR3 contains 14 residues. CDR3 nucleotides: TGTGCCAGCAGCCAAAAGGGAGGGTTCGAGAAAGCTTTCTTT. It is translated as CASSQKGGFEKAFF. The full variable domain, its missing parts supplied by reference TRBV14 and TRBJ1-1, is EAGVTQFPSHSVIEKGQTVTLRCDPISGHDNLYWYRRVMGKEIKFLLHFVKESKQDESGMPNNRFLAERTGGTYSTLKVQPAELEDSGVYFCASSQKGGFEKAFFGQGTRLTVV.

The chain joins TRBV28 to TRBJ1-1; D is undetermined. Germline CDR1 reads MDHEN; CDR2 reads SYDVKM. V lost 6 bases and J 0 bases, leaving 17 bases between the germline ends. There are 16 residues in the CDR3. CDR3 bases: TGTGCCAGCAGGCCAGCGGGGTCCTTGATGAACACTGAAGCTTTCTTT. Its translation: CASRPAGSLMNTEAFF. Complete variable domain (other parts from reference TRBV28 and TRBJ1-1): DVKVTQSSRYLVKRTGEKVFLECVQDMDHENMFWYRQDPGLGLRLIYFSYDVKMKEKGDIPEGYSVSREKKERFSLILESASTNQTSMYLCASRPAGSLMNTEAFFGQGTRLTVV.

The chain combines TRBV5-1 with TRBJ2-3, with D maybe TRBD1 (5 bases). The CDR3 is made up of 13 amino acids. V was shortened by 6 bases and J by 1 base, with 9 bases between the two germline ends. Germline CDR1 and CDR2: SGHRS and YFSETQ. CDR3 nucleotide sequence: TGCGCCAGCAACCAAGGGGGCACAGATACGCAGTATTTT. It translates to CASNQGGTDTQYF.

This clone was observed a handful of times. The chain employs TRBV4-3 and TRBJ2-5; 15 bases match TRBD2. Unmatched junction bases numbered 7, after V lost 2 bases and J lost 3 bases. This CDR3 is built from 18 residues. Germline V gene sequence: CDR1 LGHNA, CDR2 YSLEER. The CDR3 DNA is TGCGCCAGCAGCCAAACCGTCGGACTAGCGGGGGGGAAAGAGACCCAGTACTTC. Its protein is CASSQTVGLAGGKETQYF.

The rearrangement links TRBV7-2 to TRBJ2-7; 7 bases match TRBD1. J lost 6 bases, V lost 2 bases, and 7 bases had no gene match. CDR3 length: 14 residues. The germline V gene encodes CDR1 SGHTA and CDR2 FQGNSA. The chain's CDR3 is CASSLSHTGVEQYF. DNA of the CDR3: TGTGCCAGCAGCTTATCCCATACAGGGGTCGAGCAGTACTTC.

The V call is TRBV28, the J call TRBJ1-3, with 8 bases identical to TRBD1. Trimming at V came to 3 bases and at J to 0 bases, leaving 4 bases not matched to a gene. This CDR3 spans 16 amino acids. Germline V gene data show CDR1 as MDHEN and CDR2 as SYDVKM. The CDR3 DNA is TGTGCCAGCAGTTTTTCGACAGGGGCCTCTGGAAACACCATATATTTT. Its protein is CASSFSTGASGNTIYF.

The chain employs TRBV9 and TRBJ1-6; 7 positions agree with TRBD1. Germline V gives CDR1 SGDLS, CDR2 YYNGEE. The V and J ends lost 0 bases and 0 bases, in that order; junction bases with no gene match: 0. The CDR3 totals 16 residues. The CDR3 loop reads CASSVGTGSYNSPLHF. CDR3 DNA: TGTGCCAGCAGCGTAGGGACAGGCTCCTATAATTCACCCCTCCACTTT.

This rearrangement joins TRBV7-2 to TRBJ2-5; D remains ambiguous. The V gene's germline CDR1 is SGHTA and CDR2 FQGNSA. This CDR3 region has 10 residues. Trimming left V 5 bases short and J 9 bases short, with 7 bases between. CDR3 in amino acids: CASSLQAQYF. The CDR3 DNA reads as TGTGCCAGCAGCCTTCAGGCCCAGTACTTC.

The chain has TRBV7-6 and TRBJ1-1, with 8 bases identical to TRBD1. J gave up 7 bases and V 6 bases, and 4 bases lay outside the gene matches. The CDR3 spans 12 residues. CDR1 is SGHVS and CDR2 is FNYEAQ in the germline V gene. CDR3 in DNA: TGTGCCAGCAGTCGACAGGGGAATGAAGCTTTCTTT. Its translation: CASSRQGNEAFF.